Each of the 29 T cell receptor beta chains below was sequenced from the same sample in a study of T cells in women clearing cervical HPV infection. Here immunoSEQ multiplex PCR was the method, and the copy in TCRdb shows in-frame clones only, minus some. Recorded for this sample: roughly 35,000 clones. The sequencing input was blood buffy coat. The receptors originated from a woman aged 18 to 75 with a cervical HPV16 infection that either progressed to CIN3+ or cleared (not recorded which).

Note on this clone: With the read ending 3 residues before the CDR3 end, the germline J gene is used to fill in that end. The chain joins TRBV6-2 or TRBV6-3 to TRBJ1-5; 9 bases are a match to TRBD1. CDR3 size: 17 residues. Germline-derived CDR1 and CDR2 are MNHEY and SVGEGT. Trimming at V came to 7 bases and at J to 0 bases, leaving 10 bases not matched to a gene. This CDR3 is CASKGQGGENSNQPQHF. The sequenced CDR3 bases are TGTGCCAGCAAGGGACAGGGAGGCGAGAATAGCAATCAGCCC.

In the case of this clone: Sequence at one end of the junction differs from germline and may be a read error. The read is 3 residues too short to cover the CDR3 end, so that end is filled in from the germline J gene. The sample holds other DNA sequences that translate to the same CDR3. The J gene is TRBJ1-3, the V gene TRBV19, with TRBD1 matching 7 bases. The CDR3 sequence is 14 residues long. Germline V gene lookup returns CDR1 LNHDA and CDR2 SQIVND (reference sequence). CDR3 loop: CASRMTGTGNTIYF. The DNA read from the CDR3 is TGTGCCAGTAGAATGACAGGGACGGGAAACACG.

Comment on this clone: With the read ending 3 residues before the CDR3 end, the germline J gene is used to fill in that end. V is TRBV9 and J is TRBJ2-7; D uncertain. The CDR3 is 15 amino acids. CDR1 is SGDLS and CDR2 is YYNGEE in the germline V gene. V lost 0 bases and J 0 bases, leaving 10 bases between the germline ends. The CDR3 protein is CASSVGSSNSYEQYF. CDR3 bases read: TGTGCCAGCAGCGTAGGATCCAGTAACTCCTACGAG.

Turning to this clone: The missing CDR3 end, 3 residues past where the read stops, is filled in from the germline J gene. The chain combines TRBV7-8 with TRBJ2-2, with D perhaps matching TRBD1 (5 bases). V gave up 1 base and J gave up 5 bases, with 14 bases separating them. The CDR3 covers 16 residues. The germline gives CDR1 SGHVS, CDR2 FQNEAQ. The CDR3 here is CASSLDGPGRTGELFF. The part of the CDR3 DNA that was read is TGTGCCAGCAGCTTAGATGGCCCAGGGCGAACCGGGGAG.

By frequency, this clone is medium-sized. The CDR3 end is not reached by the read, which stops 3 residues before it; the germline J gene fills it in. The chain links TRBV18 to TRBJ2-2, with D possibly being TRBD2 (6 bases). The CDR3 consists of 15 residues. Trimming removed 3 bases from V and 6 bases from J, with 14 bases in between. Germline lookup yields CDR1 KGHSH and CDR2 LQKENI. The sequenced CDR3 bases are TGTGCCAGCTCACCTTCCGACGGAGGGGCCGGGGAG. Amino acids: CASSPSDGGAGE. The whole CDR3 is CASSPSDGGAGELFF. The variable domain in full, with the rest retrieved from reference TRBV18 and TRBJ2-2, is NAGVMQNPRHLVRRRGQEARLRCSPMKGHSHVYWYRQLPEEGLKFMVYLQKENIIDESGMPKERFSAEFPKEGPSILRIQQVVRGDSAAYFCASSPSDGGAGELFFGEGSRLTVL.

A remark on this clone: With the read ending 3 residues before the CDR3 end, the germline J gene is used to fill in that end. The chain links TRBV6-1 to TRBJ1-2; 9 nucleotides match TRBD1. CDR1 and CDR2 from the germline V gene are MNHNS and SASEGT. The CDR3 covers 17 residues. CDR3 DNA, as far as it was read: TGTGCCAGCAGTGAACCCCGGACCGGGACAGGGAGTGAGGGC. Protein sequence: CASSEPRTGTGSEG. In full, the CDR3 is CASSEPRTGTGSEGYTF.

As to this clone: The junction does not match germline at one end; this may be a read error. Sequencing ends 3 residues short of the CDR3 end; the germline J gene provides the rest. This chain uses TRBV4-2 with TRBJ2-2; 7 bases map to TRBD2. This CDR3 is built from 17 residues. The germline V gene has CDR1 LGHNA and CDR2 YNFKEQ. The sequenced CDR3 bases are TGCGCCAGCAGCCAAAAAGGCGGGGGAGGGGCGGCTGAAAAG. The encoded protein is CASSQKGGGGAAEK. The full CDR3 protein is CASSQKGGGGAAEKLFF.

Remarks on this clone: Read sequence stops 3 residues before the CDR3 end, and the germline J gene provides the missing end. The chain carries TRBV7-9 and TRBJ2-1; 10 bases are shared with TRBD2. CDR3 length equals 15 residues. Looked up from germline, CDR1 is SEHNR and CDR2 is FQNEAQ (reference sequence). V shed 4 bases, J shed 9 bases, and the junction held 9 bases outside the gene matches. The CDR3 sequence: CASSSLAGVRVEQFF. CDR3 DNA (partial): TGTGCCAGCAGCTCCCTAGCGGGGGTAAGGGTTGAG.

Comments on this clone: The sequence runs out 3 residues before the end of the CDR3; the remainder is reconstructed from the germline J gene. The chain is built from TRBV5-1 and TRBJ2-4, with D possibly matching TRBD2 (6 bases). The CDR3 contains 14 residues. The germline CDR1 and CDR2 sequences are SGHRS and YFSETQ. CDR3 bases read: TGCGCCAGCAGCCCCCAGACTAGTCAAGAGACT. The encoded protein is CASSPQTSQET. The entire CDR3 is CASSPQTSQETQYF.

Regarding this clone: The read is 3 residues too short to cover the CDR3 end, so that end is filled in from the germline J gene. The rearrangement links TRBV9 to TRBJ2-2; TRBD2 agrees at 15 bases. This CDR3 has 16 residues. Looked up from germline, CDR1 is SGDLS and CDR2 is YYNGEE. V trimming: 4 bases; J trimming: 6 bases; junction bases outside the gene matches: 4. The CDR3 region is CASSLGLAGGPGELFF. The DNA read from the CDR3 is TGTGCCAGCAGCCTCGGACTAGCGGGGGGGCCCGGGGAG.

About this clone itself: Sequencing ends 3 residues short of the CDR3 end; the germline J gene provides the rest. This chain uses TRBV19 with TRBJ1-6; D might be TRBD1 (6 bases). Germline lookup yields CDR1 LNHDA and CDR2 SQIVND (reference sequence). This CDR3 region has 16 residues. The V and J ends lost 5 bases and 5 bases respectively, with 16 bases between them. The chain's CDR3 is CASSSTRRGNNSPLHF. The DNA read from the CDR3 is TGTGCCAGTAGTTCTACCAGAAGGGGGAATAATTCACCC. Full variable domain (rest looked up from reference TRBV19 and TRBJ1-6): DGGITQSPKYLFRKEGQNVTLSCEQNLNHDAMYWYRQDPGQGLRLIYYSQIVNDFQKGDIAEGYSVSREKKESFPLTVTSAQKNPTAFYLCASSSTRRGNNSPLHFGNGTRLTVT.

On this clone itself: Read sequence stops 3 residues before the CDR3 end, and the germline J gene provides the missing end. V gene TRBV20-1 combines with J gene TRBJ2-7, with D perhaps matching TRBD1 (6 bases). This CDR3 contains 14 residues. The germline V gene has CDR1 DFQATT and CDR2 SNEGSKA (reference sequence). V shed 6 bases and J shed 2 bases, with 17 bases lying between them. CDR3 DNA, as far as it was read: TGCAGTGCCACCGAACAGGGAACTACCTACGAG. Residues: CSATEQGTTYE. The complete CDR3 protein is CSATEQGTTYEQYF.

Comment on this clone: The read halts 3 residues ahead of the CDR3 end, with the missing end drawn from the germline J gene. The rearrangement uses TRBV19 and TRBJ1-1, with 8 positions matching TRBD1. The CDR3 has 15 residues. The V gene end was trimmed by 5 bases and the J gene end by 1 base; junction bases not matched to a gene: 6. Looked up from germline, CDR1 is LNHDA and CDR2 is SQIVND (reference sequence). CDR3 loop: CASSPVGTGNTEAFF. The part of the CDR3 DNA that was read is TGTGCCAGTAGTCCAGTTGGGACAGGGAACACTGAA.

In the case of this clone: The read terminates 3 residues ahead of where the CDR3 ends, so the germline J gene completes it. The rearrangement joins TRBV27 to TRBJ1-5; D unclear. The V end lost 2 bases, the J end lost 6 bases, and 8 bases lay between the germline ends. CDR3 size: 13 residues. Germline CDR1 MNHEY, CDR2 SMNVEV (reference sequence). The CDR3 spells CASSLTGFQPQHF. Partial CDR3 DNA: TGTGCCAGCAGTTTAACCGGGTTTCAGCCC.

Regarding this clone: The read is 3 residues too short to cover the CDR3 end, so that end is filled in from the germline J gene. V gene TRBV7-9 combines with J gene TRBJ1-1; no reliable D call. Germline assignment: CDR1 SEHNR and CDR2 FQNEAQ (reference sequence). This CDR3 contains 15 residues. CDR3 region: CASSLGPRVGEKAFF. The CDR3 bases that were read are TGTGCCAGCAGCTTAGGTCCAAGGGTTGGAGAAAAA.

Concerning this clone: The read terminates 3 residues ahead of where the CDR3 ends, so the germline J gene completes it. This sequence joins TRBV20-1 and TRBJ1-1, with a weak D call TRBD1 (5 bases). V shed 6 bases and J shed 5 bases, with 16 bases lying between them. The germline gives CDR1 DFQATT, CDR2 SNEGSKA (reference sequence). This CDR3 region has 13 residues. Incomplete CDR3 DNA: TGCAGTGCCCCGGACATGGCTAGAACTGAA. It specifies CSAPDMARTE. From start to end, the CDR3 is CSAPDMARTEAFF.

On this clone: The sequenced fragment ends 3 residues before the CDR3 boundary, so the rest is inferred from the germline J gene. J is TRBJ1-5 and V is TRBV6-1; D uncertain. This CDR3 region has 14 residues. V shed 1 base and J shed 9 bases, with 13 bases lying between them. The V gene's germline CDR1 is MNHNS and CDR2 SASEGT. The sequenced part of the CDR3 DNA is TGTGCCAGCAGTGAAGTTAAGGCCTCAGGGCCC. Protein sequence: CASSEVKASGP. The whole CDR3 region reads CASSEVKASGPQHF.

Turning to this clone: The read halts 3 residues ahead of the CDR3 end, with the missing end drawn from the germline J gene. V usage is TRBV5-6 and J usage is TRBJ1-4; tentative D call: TRBD1 (6 bases). V was clipped by 1 base and J by 3 bases, with 7 bases between them. This CDR3 is 14 amino acids long. Looked up from germline, CDR1 is SGHDT and CDR2 is YYEEEE. The CDR3 is CASSLQGSNEKLFF. The sequenced part of the CDR3 DNA is TGTGCCAGCAGCTTGCAGGGGTCTAATGAAAAA.

About this clone: The read halts 3 residues ahead of the CDR3 end, with the missing end drawn from the germline J gene. The chain is built from TRBV6-1 and TRBJ2-7; 8 nucleotides align to TRBD1. Germline values: CDR1 MNHNS, CDR2 SASEGT. V was pared by 3 bases and J by 2 bases, with 6 bases of the junction left unmatched. This CDR3 has 15 residues. The CDR3 bases that were read are TGTGCCAGCAGTGATGGACAGGGTATGGCCTACGAG. Its translation is CASSDGQGMAYE. The whole CDR3 reads CASSDGQGMAYEQYF.

Note on this clone: The DNA ends 3 residues before the CDR3 does, and the rest of the CDR3 is filled in from the germline J gene. This chain joins TRBV5-1 and TRBJ1-2, with TRBD1 as a possible D gene (5 bases). The CDR3 sequence is 13 residues long. Germline V gives CDR1 SGHRS, CDR2 YFSETQ. V was clipped by 0 bases and J by 6 bases, with 9 bases between them. Here the CDR3 reads CASSLGGGDGYTF. The sequenced CDR3 bases are TGCGCCAGCAGCTTGGGCGGGGGTGATGGC.

Comment on this clone: The read gets to within 3 residues of the CDR3 end, and the germline J gene fills in the rest. V usage is TRBV20-1 and J usage is TRBJ1-5; tentatively, D is TRBD1 (5 bases). Looked up from germline, CDR1 is DFQATT and CDR2 is SNEGSKA (reference sequence). This CDR3 has 14 amino acids. V lost 3 bases, J lost 0 bases, and 9 bases lay in between. The CDR3 reads CSARGQNSNQPQHF. The sequenced part of the CDR3 DNA is TGCAGTGCTAGGGGGCAGAATAGCAATCAGCCC.

As for this clone: Read sequence stops 3 residues before the CDR3 end, and the germline J gene provides the missing end. V is TRBV11-1 and J is TRBJ2-2; 8 bases map to TRBD1. The CDR3 loop spans 15 amino acids. Trimming at V came to 5 bases and at J to 3 bases, leaving 5 bases not matched to a gene. In germline, CDR1 is SGHAT, CDR2 FQDESV (reference sequence). The CDR3 is CASSLGQGHTGELFF. The sequenced CDR3 bases are TGTGCCAGCAGCCTCGGACAGGGCCACACCGGGGAG.

As concerns this clone: The sequence runs out 3 residues before the end of the CDR3; the remainder is reconstructed from the germline J gene. The chain recombines TRBV7-8 with TRBJ1-5, with D tentatively TRBD1 (5 bases). Germline values: CDR1 SGHVS, CDR2 FQNEAQ. Trimming pared 4 bases from V and 5 bases from J, leaving 9 bases between. This CDR3 is 13 amino acids long. The CDR3 here is CASSSDRDQPQHF. Partial CDR3 DNA: TGTGCCAGCAGCTCAGACAGAGATCAGCCC.

Points on this clone: The CDR3 end lies 3 residues beyond the end of the read and is filled in from the germline J gene. The chain carries TRBV6-2 or TRBV6-3 and TRBJ1-5; TRBD1 might be the D (6 bases). The CDR3 spans 16 residues. Per the germline V gene, CDR1 is MNHEY and CDR2 is SVGEGT. Trimming left V 2 bases short and J 0 bases short, with 11 bases between. This chain's CDR3 is CASSYPQTGSNQPQHF. The DNA read from the CDR3 is TGTGCCAGCAGTTACCCTCAGACAGGTAGCAATCAGCCC.

Remarks on this clone: The DNA ends 3 residues before the CDR3 does, and the rest of the CDR3 is filled in from the germline J gene. The chain couples TRBV18 to TRBJ1-2, with D tentatively TRBD1 (6 bases). The CDR3 consists of 14 residues. Germline V gene lookup returns CDR1 KGHSH and CDR2 LQKENI. CDR3 in amino acids: CASSPDSHTDTYTF. CDR3 bases read: TGTGCCAGCTCCCCGGACAGCCACACAGATACC.

Turning to this clone: The sequence runs out 3 residues before the end of the CDR3; the remainder is reconstructed from the germline J gene. V usage is TRBV29-1 and J usage is TRBJ1-2; 10 positions agree with TRBD1. Trimming took 7 bases from V and 5 from J; bases not matched to a gene: 7. From germline, CDR1 is SQVTM and CDR2 ANQGSEA. The CDR3 extends over 13 amino acids. The CDR3 here is CSAGDRGGYGYTF. Partial CDR3 DNA: TGCAGCGCGGGGGACAGGGGAGGATATGGC.

In regard to this clone: The read gets to within 3 residues of the CDR3 end, and the germline J gene fills in the rest. This chain joins TRBV6-2 or TRBV6-3 and TRBJ2-1, with 9 bases that match TRBD1. Germline assignment: CDR1 MNHEY and CDR2 SVGEGT. The CDR3 loop spans 15 amino acids. The V gene end was trimmed by 2 bases and the J gene end by 5 bases; junction bases not matched to a gene: 4. Partial CDR3 DNA: TGTGCCAGCAGTTACGGACAGGGGCCAAACAATGAG. Residues: CASSYGQGPNNE. The entire CDR3 is CASSYGQGPNNEQFF.

A remark on this clone: The CDR3 end lies 3 residues beyond the end of the read and is filled in from the germline J gene. This chain uses TRBV7-6 with TRBJ2-1; TRBD2 matches at 8 bases. CDR1 and CDR2 (germline): SGHVS, FNYEAQ. J gave up 0 bases and V 0 bases, and 7 bases lay outside the gene matches. The CDR3 loop spans 18 amino acids. The sequenced part of the CDR3 DNA is TGTGCCAGCAGCTTAGCTGGCGGGGGGCTTAGCTCCTACAATGAG. It translates to CASSLAGGGLSSYNE. The whole CDR3 sequence is CASSLAGGGLSSYNEQFF.

Concerning this clone itself: The CDR3 end falls 3 residues outside the read, so it is completed with the germline J gene. J is TRBJ2-1 and V is TRBV7-9; no clear D. CDR1 and CDR2 (germline): SEHNR, FQNEAQ (reference sequence). V was shortened by 0 bases and J by 3 bases, with 6 bases between the two germline ends. CDR3 size: 14 residues. The sequenced part of the CDR3 DNA is TGTGCCAGCAGCTTAGCGGCAAGCTACAATGAG. It encodes CASSLAASYNE. Given in full, the CDR3 is CASSLAASYNEQFF.